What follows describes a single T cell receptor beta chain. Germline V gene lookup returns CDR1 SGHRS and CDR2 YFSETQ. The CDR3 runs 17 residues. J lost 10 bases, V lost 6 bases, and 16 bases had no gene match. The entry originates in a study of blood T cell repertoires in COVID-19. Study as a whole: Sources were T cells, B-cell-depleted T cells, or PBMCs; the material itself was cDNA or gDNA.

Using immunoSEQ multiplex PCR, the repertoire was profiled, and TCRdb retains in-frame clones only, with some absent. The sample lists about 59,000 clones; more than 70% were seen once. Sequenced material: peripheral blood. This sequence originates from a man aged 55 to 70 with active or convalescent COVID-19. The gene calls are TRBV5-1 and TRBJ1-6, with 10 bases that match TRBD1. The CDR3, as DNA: TGCGCCAGCAAAGAAGACAGGGGGCGCGCATCGGGGTCACCCCTCCACTTT. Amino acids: CASKEDRGRASGSPLHF.